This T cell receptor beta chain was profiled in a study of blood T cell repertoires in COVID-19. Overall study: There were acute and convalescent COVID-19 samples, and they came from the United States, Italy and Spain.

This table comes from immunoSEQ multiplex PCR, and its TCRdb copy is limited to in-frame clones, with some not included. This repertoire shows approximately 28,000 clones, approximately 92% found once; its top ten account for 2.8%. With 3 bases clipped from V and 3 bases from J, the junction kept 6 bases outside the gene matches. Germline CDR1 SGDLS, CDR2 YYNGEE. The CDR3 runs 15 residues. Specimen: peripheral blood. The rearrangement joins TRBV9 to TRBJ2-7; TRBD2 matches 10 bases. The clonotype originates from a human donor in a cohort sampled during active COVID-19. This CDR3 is CASSGGTSGDYEQYF. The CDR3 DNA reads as TGTGCCAGCAGCGGGGGAACTAGCGGGGACTACGAGCAGTACTTC.